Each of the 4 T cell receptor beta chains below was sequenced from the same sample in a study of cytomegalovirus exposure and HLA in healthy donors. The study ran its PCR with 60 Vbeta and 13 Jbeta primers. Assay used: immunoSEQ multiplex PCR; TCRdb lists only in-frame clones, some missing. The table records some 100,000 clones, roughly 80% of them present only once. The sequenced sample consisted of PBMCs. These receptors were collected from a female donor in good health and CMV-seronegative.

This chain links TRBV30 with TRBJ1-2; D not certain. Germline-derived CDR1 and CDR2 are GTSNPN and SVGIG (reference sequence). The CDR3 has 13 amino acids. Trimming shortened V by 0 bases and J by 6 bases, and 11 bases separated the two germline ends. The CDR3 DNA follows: TGTGCCTGGAGTGTACTCCGGGTCCATGGCTACACCTTC. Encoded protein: CAWSVLRVHGYTF. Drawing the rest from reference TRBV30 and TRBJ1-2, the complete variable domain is SQTIHQWPATLVQPVGSPLSLECTVEGTSNPNLYWYRQAAGRGLQLLFYSVGIGQISSEVPQNLSASRPQDRQFILSSKKLLLSDSGFYLCAWSVLRVHGYTFGSGTRLTVV.

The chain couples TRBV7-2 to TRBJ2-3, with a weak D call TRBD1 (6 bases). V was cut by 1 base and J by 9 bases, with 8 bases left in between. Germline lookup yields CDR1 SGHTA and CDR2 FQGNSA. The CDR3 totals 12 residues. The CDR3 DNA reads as TGTGCCAGCAGCTTAGAAACAGGGACGCAGTATTTT. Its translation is CASSLETGTQYF.

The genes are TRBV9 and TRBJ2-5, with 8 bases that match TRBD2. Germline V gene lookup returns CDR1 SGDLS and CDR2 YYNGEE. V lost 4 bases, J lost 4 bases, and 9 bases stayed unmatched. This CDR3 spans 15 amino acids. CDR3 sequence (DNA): TGTGCCAGCAGCCCCTGGACTAGCCCTGTAGAGACCCAGTACTTC. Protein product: CASSPWTSPVETQYF.

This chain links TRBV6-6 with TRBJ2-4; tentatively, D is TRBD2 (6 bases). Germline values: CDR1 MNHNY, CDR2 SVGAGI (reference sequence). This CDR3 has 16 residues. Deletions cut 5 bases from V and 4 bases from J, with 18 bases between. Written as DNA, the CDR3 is TGTGCCAGCAGTCCCCCCGAGGCGGGAAAAAAAAACATTCAGTACTTC. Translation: CASSPPEAGKKNIQYF.